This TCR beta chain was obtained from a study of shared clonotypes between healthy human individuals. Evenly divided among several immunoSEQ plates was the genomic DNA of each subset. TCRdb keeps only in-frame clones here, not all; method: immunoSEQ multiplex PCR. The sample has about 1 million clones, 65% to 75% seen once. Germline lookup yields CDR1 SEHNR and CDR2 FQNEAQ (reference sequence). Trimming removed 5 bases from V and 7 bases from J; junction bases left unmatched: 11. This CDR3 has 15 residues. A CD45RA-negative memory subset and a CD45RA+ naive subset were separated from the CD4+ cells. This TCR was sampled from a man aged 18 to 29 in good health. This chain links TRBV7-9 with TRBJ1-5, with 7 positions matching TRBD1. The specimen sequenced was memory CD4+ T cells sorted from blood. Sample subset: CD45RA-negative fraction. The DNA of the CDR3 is TGTGCCAGCAGCCGACAGGGTGGTGGGGAGCAGCCCCAGCATTTT. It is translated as CASSRQGGGEQPQHF.